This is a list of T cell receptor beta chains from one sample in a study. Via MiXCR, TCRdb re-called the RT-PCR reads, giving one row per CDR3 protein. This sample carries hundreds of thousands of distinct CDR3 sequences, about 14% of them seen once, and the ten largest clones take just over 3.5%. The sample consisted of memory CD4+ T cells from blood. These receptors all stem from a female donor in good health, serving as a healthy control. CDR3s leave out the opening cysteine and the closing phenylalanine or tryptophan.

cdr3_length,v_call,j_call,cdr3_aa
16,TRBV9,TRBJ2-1,ASSVGRGRAWLNNEQF
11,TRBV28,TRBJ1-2,ASTKGLRWGYT
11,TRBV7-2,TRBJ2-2,ASSPRTTGELF
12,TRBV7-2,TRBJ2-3,ASSLSGGLDTQY
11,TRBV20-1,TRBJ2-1,SAPPGSYNEQF
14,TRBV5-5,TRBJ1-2,ASSLSGTGVSNGYT
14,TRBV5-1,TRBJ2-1,ASSLEPGLAGYEQF
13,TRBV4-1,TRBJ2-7,ASSQAGLSSYEQY
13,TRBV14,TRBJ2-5,ASSQDIWGGETQY
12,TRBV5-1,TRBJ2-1,ASKTSGTNNEQF
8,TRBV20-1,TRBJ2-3,SGDGPTQY
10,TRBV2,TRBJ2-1,ASTLAQHEQF
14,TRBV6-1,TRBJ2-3,ASSEPGRGGGDTQY
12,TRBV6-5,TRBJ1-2,ASTLRVGYYGYT
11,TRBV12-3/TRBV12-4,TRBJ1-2,ASSLGQAVGYT
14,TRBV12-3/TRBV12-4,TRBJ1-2,ASTPTGGGEKPGYT
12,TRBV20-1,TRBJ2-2,SARQAGGAGELF
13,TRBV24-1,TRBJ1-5,ATSERQGPDQPQH
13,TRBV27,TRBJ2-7,ASSLPGGTKNEQY
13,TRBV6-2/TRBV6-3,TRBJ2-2,ASSYGSRGTGELF
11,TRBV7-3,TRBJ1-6,ASSLSLASPLH
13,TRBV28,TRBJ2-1,ASSEGQGADNEQF
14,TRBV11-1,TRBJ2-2,ASSLFRGRDTGELF
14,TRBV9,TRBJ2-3,ASSVSGTGVADTQY
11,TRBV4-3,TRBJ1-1,ASSRVQGAEAF
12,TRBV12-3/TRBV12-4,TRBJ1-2,ASSLNPLNYGYT
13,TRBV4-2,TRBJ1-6,ASSLDPLDNSPLH
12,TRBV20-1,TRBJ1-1,SARILDSRNEAF
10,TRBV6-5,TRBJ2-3,ASSREPDTQY
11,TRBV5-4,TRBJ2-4,ASSLRGEDIQY
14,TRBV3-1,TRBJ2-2,ASSPSWNTATGELF
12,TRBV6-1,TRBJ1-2,ASSEVVTGSGYT
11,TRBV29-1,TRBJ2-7,SALGQTTYEQY
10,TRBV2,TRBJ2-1,ASRGGRLEQF
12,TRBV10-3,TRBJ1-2,ATSGISDAPGYT
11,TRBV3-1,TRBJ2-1,ASSQSRYNGEF
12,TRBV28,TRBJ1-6,ASNFGQGRSPLH
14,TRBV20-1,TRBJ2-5,SVMASGRNGGETQY
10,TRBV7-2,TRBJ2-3,ASSPTAYTQY
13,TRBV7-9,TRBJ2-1,ASGQEMTSYNEQF
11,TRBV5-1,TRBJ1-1,ASSLSERTEAF
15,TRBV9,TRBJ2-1,ASSVEAVTSSYNEQF
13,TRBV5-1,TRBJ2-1,ASSLEGSGVNEQF
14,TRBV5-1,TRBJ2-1,ASSLLAGNTYNEQF
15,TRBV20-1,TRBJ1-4,SAPGTLFTATNEKLF
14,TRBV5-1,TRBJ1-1,ASSFLTGESITEAF
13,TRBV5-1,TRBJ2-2,ASTEGTLNTGELF
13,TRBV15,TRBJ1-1,AADKGQGANTEAF